The following is a T cell receptor (beta chain) sequence with its context. The antigen is not known. This entry comes from a study of T cells after yellow fever vaccination. The V gene's germline CDR1 is SGHTA and CDR2 FQGNSA. V lost 6 bases to trimming and J lost 6 bases, with 9 bases between them. This CDR3 region has 11 residues. Study outcomes and limitations: Clonotypes shared by both compartments, CD4 and CD8, made up a small share.

TCRdb reanalysed the 5' RACE reads using MiXCR and keeps one entry per CDR3 protein. The sample has approximately 93,000 distinct CDR3 sequences, approximately 6.3% seen once. V is TRBV7-2 and J is TRBJ2-7; D not resolved. This TCR was recovered from a man aged 18 to 30 who received the YFV17D yellow fever vaccine. Sequencing was performed on CD8+ T cells sorted from PBMCs, taken 10 days after the yellow fever booster vaccination. In nucleotides, the CDR3 is TGTGCCAGCAGTAGCCTCTTCGAGCAGTACTTC. Amino acids: CASSSLFEQYF. Full variable domain (rest looked up from reference TRBV7-2 and TRBJ2-7): GAGVSQSPSNKVTEKGKDVELRCDPISGHTALYWYRQSLGQGLEFLIYFQGNSAPDKSGLPSDRFSAERTGGSVSTLTIQRTQQEDSAVYLCASSSLFEQYFGPGTRLTVT.